This TCR beta chain was recovered during a study of blood T cell repertoires in COVID-19. Study-level information: Collection of acute and convalescent COVID-19 samples took place in the United States, Italy and Spain.

This CDR3 is 16 amino acids long. V lost 1 base to trimming and J lost 7 bases; unmatched junction nucleotides: 9. Germline V gives CDR1 SGHRS, CDR2 YFSETQ. In the study's own analysis: Reference gene primer amplification gave nucleated cell count estimates. Profiling relied on immunoSEQ multiplex PCR, and the TCRdb table lists in-frame clones only, not all of them. The DNA was the basis for D and trimming; V, J and clone size are from that table. The sample yields around 250,000 clones, around 85% seen once. The chain is built from TRBV5-1 and TRBJ2-2; 8 nucleotides match TRBD1. Specimen: peripheral blood. The TCR comes from a man aged 60-69 years with acute or convalescent COVID-19. The CDR3 spells CASSLLLQGAGGELFF. In DNA, the CDR3 is TGCGCCAGCAGCTTGCTTTTGCAGGGGGCTGGCGGGGAGCTGTTTTTT.